These T cell receptor beta chains were read from a single sample in a study of naive and memory T cell subsets. From the UMI-ligation and nested PCR reads, TCRdb called clonotypes with MiXCR, one entry per CDR3 protein. This table holds 35,000 to 40,000 distinct CDR3 sequences, about 11% found once. The specimen was skin, collected from a tuberculin skin test site. These receptors all stem from an adult in good health. Each CDR3 is given with its conserved first and last residue. D genes are given only for firm matches. Expanded clones get a size class; other rows say once, few or many, or leave the size out.

D	V	size	J	CDR3
TRBD2	TRBV5-1	few	TRBJ2-2	CASSLGSTSGITGELFF
.	TRBV14	few	TRBJ2-7	CASSQDLASSYEQYF
.	TRBV11-2	many	TRBJ1-5	CASSLVLNQPQHF
TRBD2	TRBV11-2	.	TRBJ2-5	CASSRRGGGREETQYF
TRBD1	TRBV6-1	few	TRBJ2-6	CASRLDRGHGGANVLTF
.	TRBV6-5	.	TRBJ2-1	CASSSGVYNEQFF
TRBD1	TRBV9	.	TRBJ1-3	CASSPPRQGLLSSGNTIYF
.	TRBV25-1	.	TRBJ2-7	CASSDDLREQYF
.	TRBV15	many	TRBJ2-3	CATSNSPPADTQYF
TRBD2	TRBV18	.	TRBJ2-7	CASSPPAGAVYEQYF
TRBD2	TRBV19	.	TRBJ2-1	CASSDPSGSLGYNEQFF
.	TRBV30	.	TRBJ2-2	CARSGTAHTGELFF
TRBD2	TRBV12-3/TRBV12-4	many	TRBJ2-4	CASSFLTWGGDSAKNIQYF
.	TRBV6-6	many	TRBJ2-7	CASFDRDTSYEQYF
.	TRBV29-1	many	TRBJ1-4	CSVGWANEKLFF
.	TRBV28	.	TRBJ1-5	CASSLVSSHSNQPQHF
TRBD1	TRBV5-1	few	TRBJ2-7	CASSQATGGYEQYF
.	TRBV20-1	many	TRBJ2-1	CSASVRERVRQFF
.	TRBV28	few	TRBJ2-6	CASSPRTAANVLTF
.	TRBV7-2	many	TRBJ2-1	CASLQLGEQFF
.	TRBV24-1	many	TRBJ2-3	CATAGKTRLDTQYF
TRBD1	TRBV20-1	many	TRBJ2-5	CSATTGQGKETQYF
TRBD1	TRBV6-1	many	TRBJ2-1	CASSEQGVDEQFF
.	TRBV6-1	many	TRBJ2-1	CASSDLLDEQFF
.	TRBV2	.	TRBJ1-1	CASRRGPNTEAFF
.	TRBV20-1	many	TRBJ2-7	CSARTAGTYEQYF